Each of the 2 T cell receptor beta chains below was sequenced from the same sample in a study of T cells in narcolepsy (dated by TCRdb to 2016 to 2018). Preparation of the library involved the immunoSEQ multiplex PCR assay. In TCRdb, the immuneACCESS table is reduced to in-frame sequences with V and J assigned. These tables do not hold every clone; where another copy was compared, an unresolved V gene accounts for under half, and the others remain unexplained. Here the sample has 20,000 to 30,000 clones; 85% occur a single time. The ten most abundant clones make up roughly a tenth of the sample. The sample was memory (CD45RA-) CD4+ T cells from blood. The cell subset or site label here, explained by the study, means: memory T cells sorted ex vivo from peripheral blood. The receptor source for this set is a human donor in good health.

With respect to this clone: This sample includes further DNA sequences coding for the same CDR3. V usage is TRBV5-1 and J usage is TRBJ1-1; D is unresolved. The germline V gene encodes CDR1 SGHRS and CDR2 YFSETQ. Trimming removed 0 bases from V and 6 bases from J, with 6 bases in between. The CDR3 extends over 12 amino acids. CDR3 nucleotides: TGCGCCAGCAGCTTGGGGAATCCTGAAGCTTTCTTT. It yields the protein CASSLGNPEAFF.

The chain links TRBV29-1 to TRBJ2-1; a possible D gene is TRBD1 (6 bases). CDR1 is SQVTM and CDR2 is ANQGSEA in the germline V gene. Trimming pared 5 bases from V and 4 bases from J, leaving 12 bases between. CDR3 size: 13 residues. Here the CDR3 DNA reads TGCAGCGTTTTGGACAGACTATACAATGAGCAGTTCTTC. Translation gives CSVLDRLYNEQFF.